This is a list of T cell receptor beta chains from one sample in a study of T cell responses to AZD1222 COVID-19 vaccine. Sequencing was performed with immunoSEQ multiplex PCR; in TCRdb, only in-frame clones are kept and a portion is missing. The sample holds roughly 160,000 clones, just over 90% seen once. This specimen was peripheral blood, taken on day 0 of AZD1222 vaccination. The receptor set was obtained from an adult in good health. The CDR3 runs from the conserved cysteine through the conserved F or W.

TRBV30	TRBJ1-3	CAWSIVDPSGNTIYF
TRBV6-4	TRBJ1-1	CASSVSRNTEAFF
TRBV19	TRBJ1-5	CASSKSNQPQHF
TRBV6-1	TRBJ2-3	CASSELQGLGTDTQYF
TRBV27	TRBJ1-4	CASSSVGEKLFF
TRBV7-3	TRBJ2-1	CASSPLPGQGSNEQFF
TRBV11-2	TRBJ1-6	CASSSQNHSPLHF
TRBV2	TRBJ1-2	CASRDPDRGPYGYTF
TRBV6-5	TRBJ1-2	CASSYSIVGYGYTF
TRBV3-1/TRBV3-2	TRBJ1-3	CASSLHSGRGTEASGNTIYF
TRBV11-1	TRBJ2-7	CASSFNTHYEQYF
TRBV14	TRBJ2-1	CASSQTRNEQFF
TRBV5-1	TRBJ1-5	CASSLAGTDNQPQHF
TRBV5-1	TRBJ1-3	CASSFGTPSSGNTIYF
TRBV4-3	TRBJ1-1	CASSYRVETEAFF
TRBV7-9	TRBJ2-1	CASPPSGGYNEQFF